One and the same sample provided the 28 T cell receptor beta chains below, sequenced in a study of shared clonotypes between healthy human individuals. Clones were read by immunoSEQ multiplex PCR, and TCRdb kept only the in-frame ones, dropping some. The sample records about 490,000 clones, around four fifths being singletons. Input material: PBMCs. The origin of the receptors is a woman aged 40 to 55 in good health. Some clones in this sample may be carry-over from other donors' samples.

The chain has TRBV20-1 and TRBJ2-1; no firm D call. This CDR3 has 11 amino acids. Germline assignment: CDR1 DFQATT and CDR2 SNEGSKA (reference sequence). Trimming stripped 1 base from V and 7 bases from J, with 5 bases between. CDR3 loop: CSARAANEQFF. In DNA form, the CDR3 reads TGCAGTGCTAGAGCAGCGAATGAGCAGTTCTTC.

Comments on this clone: At the DNA level, this CDR3 is encoded by other sequences in the same sample as well. This chain joins TRBV5-1 and TRBJ2-3, with TRBD2 matching 12 bases. This CDR3 contains 16 residues. V lost 4 bases and J lost 2; bases outside the gene matches: 5. Germline V gene lookup returns CDR1 SGHRS and CDR2 YFSETQ. CDR3 bases: TGCGCCAGCAGCGTGCGACTAGCGGGGGCCACAGATACGCAGTATTTT. This encodes CASSVRLAGATDTQYF. The full variable domain, with the rest looked up from reference TRBV5-1 and TRBJ2-3, is KAGVTQTPRYLIKTRGQQVTLSCSPISGHRSVSWYQQTPGQGLQFLFEYFSETQRNKGNFPGRFSGRQFSNSRSEMNVSTLELGDSALYLCASSVRLAGATDTQYFGPGTRLTVL.

This clone was observed a few times. The chain uses TRBV18 and TRBJ1-5; no clear D gene. Germline values: CDR1 KGHSH, CDR2 LQKENI. V was cut by 1 base and J by 2 bases, with 12 bases left in between. The CDR3 is made up of 16 amino acids. Here the CDR3 DNA reads TGTGCCAGCTCACCACAAGTCCCTGAGGGCAATCAGCCCCAGCATTTT. Amino acids: CASSPQVPEGNQPQHF. Full variable domain (remainder filled in from reference TRBV18 and TRBJ1-5): NAGVMQNPRHLVRRRGQEARLRCSPMKGHSHVYWYRQLPEEGLKFMVYLQKENIIDESGMPKERFSAEFPKEGPSILRIQQVVRGDSAAYFCASSPQVPEGNQPQHFGDGTRLSIL.

Concerning this clone: This may be a read error, as it is one base from a much larger clone. Other DNA sequences in the same sample also yield this CDR3. This chain connects TRBV5-1 to TRBJ1-1; D gene ambiguous. The CDR3 runs to 13 residues. The V gene's germline CDR1 is SGHRS and CDR2 YFSETQ. The V and J ends lost 0 bases and 1 base respectively, with 4 bases between them. The chain's CDR3 is CASSLETNTEAFF. Here the CDR3 DNA reads TGCGCCAGCAGCTTGGAAACGAACACTGAAGCTTTCTTT.

The chain recombines TRBV6-4 with TRBJ2-1; TRBD2 matches at 8 bases. The CDR3 has 15 amino acids. V shed 3 bases, J shed 4 bases, and the junction held 5 bases outside the gene matches. The germline gives CDR1 MRHNA, CDR2 SNTAGT. Here the CDR3 DNA reads TGTGCCAGCAGTGAGACGGGAGGGGGATACAATGAGCAGTTCTTC. Protein sequence: CASSETGGGYNEQFF.

This rearrangement joins TRBV9 to TRBJ2-2, with 7 bases aligning to TRBD1. J lost 1 base, V lost 2 bases, and 2 bases had no gene match. The germline V gene has CDR1 SGDLS and CDR2 YYNGEE. CDR3 length: 15 residues. This chain's CDR3 is CASSVRDRNTGELFF. The CDR3 DNA reads TGTGCCAGCAGCGTCCGGGACAGGAACACCGGGGAGCTGTTTTTT.

This chain uses TRBV11-2 with TRBJ1-1; the D gene is possibly TRBD1 (6 bases). This CDR3 region has 15 residues. Germline loops: CDR1 SGHAT, CDR2 FQNNGV. V lost 3 bases and J lost 1, with 12 bases in between. As DNA, the CDR3 is TGTGCCAGCAGCTTCCCATGGACAGCGAACACTGAAGCTTTCTTT. Its translation: CASSFPWTANTEAFF. Drawing the rest from reference TRBV11-2 and TRBJ1-1, the complete variable domain is EAGVAQSPRYKIIEKRQSVAFWCNPISGHATLYWYQQILGQGPKLLIQFQNNGVVDDSQLPKDRFSAERLKGVDSTLKIQPAKLEDSAVYLCASSFPWTANTEAFFGQGTRLTVV.

This chain connects TRBV6-5 to TRBJ2-7, with TRBD1 matching over 8 bases. J lost 5 bases, V lost 4 bases, and 7 bases had no gene match. CDR3 length: 14 amino acids. CDR1 and CDR2 (germline): MNHEY, SVGAGI. The CDR3 bases are TGTGCCAGCAGTTTCGGACAGGGTAAACACGAGCAGTACTTC. Translated: CASSFGQGKHEQYF.

As for this clone: Other DNA variants within this sample encode the same CDR3. CDR3 sequence: CASSLGQGGEKLFF. CDR3 bases: TGCGCCAGCAGCTTGGGCCAGGGAGGAGAAAAACTGTTTTTT. This chain connects TRBV5-1 to TRBJ1-4, with D perhaps TRBD1 (5 bases). Trimming stripped 0 bases from V and 8 bases from J, with 11 bases between. Germline CDR1 reads SGHRS; CDR2 reads YFSETQ. This CDR3 has 14 residues. The full variable domain, its missing parts supplied by reference TRBV5-1 and TRBJ1-4, is KAGVTQTPRYLIKTRGQQVTLSCSPISGHRSVSWYQQTPGQGLQFLFEYFSETQRNKGNFPGRFSGRQFSNSRSEMNVSTLELGDSALYLCASSLGQGGEKLFFGSGTQLSVL.

This rearrangement joins TRBV5-1 to TRBJ2-7; D is tentatively TRBD1 or TRBD2 (5 bases each). V lost 0 bases and J 0 bases, leaving 13 bases between the germline ends. Per germline, CDR1 SGHRS and CDR2 YFSETQ. There are 16 residues in the CDR3. The CDR3 loop reads CASSLGGVESSYEQYF. The DNA for the CDR3 is TGCGCCAGCAGCTTGGGAGGGGTCGAAAGCTCCTACGAGCAGTACTTC.

This chain connects TRBV10-3 to TRBJ2-7; 14 bases map to TRBD2. The V segment lost 0 bases and the J segment 0 bases; nucleotides outside the gene matches: 1. The CDR3 is 17 residues long. The germline CDR1 and CDR2 sequences are ENHRY and SYGVKD. CDR3 sequence (DNA): TGTGCCATCAGTGAGTCAGGACTAGCGGGAGGCTCCTACGAGCAGTACTTC. Protein: CAISESGLAGGSYEQYF.

The chain joins TRBV18 to TRBJ2-7; TRBD1 matches at 8 bases. The CDR3 loop spans 14 amino acids. The ends lost 3 bases at V and 6 bases at J; junction bases unmatched: 7. The germline V gene has CDR1 KGHSH and CDR2 LQKENI. The chain's CDR3 is CASSPLDRVGEQYF. The CDR3 coding sequence is TGTGCCAGCTCACCTTTGGACAGGGTCGGCGAGCAGTACTTC.

The chain uses TRBV9 and TRBJ2-1; D might be TRBD2 (5 bases). The CDR3 covers 13 residues. Germline V CDR1 and CDR2: SGDLS, YYNGEE. V was shortened by 0 bases and J by 7 bases, with 8 bases between the two germline ends. DNA of the CDR3: TGTGCCAGCAGCGTAGGTACGGGGAATGAGCAGTTCTTC. Protein: CASSVGTGNEQFF.

This sequence joins TRBV19 and TRBJ2-5; 11 nucleotides line up with TRBD2. The ends lost 3 bases at V and 6 bases at J; junction bases unmatched: 6. The CDR3 loop spans 15 amino acids. Germline V CDR1 and CDR2: LNHDA, SQIVND (reference sequence). The chain's CDR3 is CASSIVLAGAKTQYF. Here the CDR3 DNA reads TGTGCCAGTAGTATCGTACTAGCGGGAGCAAAGACCCAGTACTTC.

The chain recombines TRBV29-1 with TRBJ2-7; the match to TRBD1 covers 7 bases. J was trimmed by 1 base and V by 1 base; bases with no gene match: 7. The CDR3 sequence is 15 residues long. Germline values: CDR1 SQVTM, CDR2 ANQGSEA. CDR3 nucleotide sequence: TGCAGCGTTGAAGGTAGACAGGGACAATCCTACGAGCAGTACTTC. It codes for CSVEGRQGQSYEQYF.

The CDR3 reads CASGLVPPGVEQFF. CDR3 nucleotides: TGTGCTAGTGGTTTGGTACCCCCGGGAGTAGAGCAGTTCTTC. V and J are TRBV12-5 and TRBJ2-1; tentatively, D is TRBD2 (6 bases). CDR1 and CDR2 from the germline V gene are LGHNT and FRNRAP. This CDR3 has 14 residues. Trimming pared 0 bases from V and 10 bases from J, leaving 13 bases between.

The chain links TRBV9 to TRBJ2-5, with 12 bases lining up with TRBD2. Germline-derived CDR1 and CDR2 are SGDLS and YYNGEE. This CDR3 is built from 15 residues. V was clipped by 5 bases and J by 5 bases; unmatched bases: 7. DNA of the CDR3: TGTGCCAGCAGTCCCGGACTAGCGGGAAGGGAGACCCAGTACTTC. It codes for CASSPGLAGRETQYF.

The chain joins TRBV29-1 to TRBJ1-4; 7 bases are a match to TRBD1. The germline V gene encodes CDR1 SQVTM and CDR2 ANQGSEA. The CDR3 has 13 amino acids. V lost 7 bases to trimming and J lost 7 bases; unmatched junction nucleotides: 9. The CDR3 is CSALGGFVEKLFF. CDR3 sequence (DNA): TGCAGCGCCCTAGGGGGCTTTGTTGAAAAACTGTTTTTT. Drawing the rest from reference TRBV29-1 and TRBJ1-4, the complete variable domain is SAVISQKPSRDICQRGTSLTIQCQVDSQVTMMFWYRQQPGQSLTLIATANQGSEATYESGFVIDKFPISRPNLTFSTLTVSNMSPEDSSIYLCSALGGFVEKLFFGSGTQLSVL.

This rearrangement joins TRBV5-1 to TRBJ2-1; 7 nucleotides match TRBD2. Germline CDR1 SGHRS, CDR2 YFSETQ. The V gene end was trimmed by 4 bases and the J gene end by 0 bases; junction bases not matched to a gene: 4. The CDR3 covers 15 residues. This CDR3 is CASSAGTTSYNEQFF. The CDR3 coding sequence is TGCGCCAGCAGCGCAGGGACTACCTCCTACAATGAGCAGTTCTTC. Using reference TRBV5-1 and TRBJ2-1 for the parts outside the CDR3, the full variable domain is KAGVTQTPRYLIKTRGQQVTLSCSPISGHRSVSWYQQTPGQGLQFLFEYFSETQRNKGNFPGRFSGRQFSNSRSEMNVSTLELGDSALYLCASSAGTTSYNEQFFGPGTRLTVL.

This chain links TRBV7-3 with TRBJ2-2; maybe TRBD1 (6 bases). V lost 5 bases and J lost 2, with 15 bases in between. Germline assignment: CDR1 SGHTA and CDR2 FQGTGA. CDR3 length: 16 residues. For the CDR3, the DNA is TGTGCCAGCAGCCCTAGGGGGAGCGGAAACACCGGGGAGCTGTTTTTT. Its protein product is CASSPRGSGNTGELFF.

The gene calls are TRBV6-1 and TRBJ2-7; possible D gene TRBD1, 5 bases. Germline CDR1 reads MNHNS; CDR2 reads SASEGT. The V gene lost 7 bases and the J gene lost 5 bases, with 12 bases spanning the gap. This CDR3 is 12 amino acids long. The CDR3, as DNA: TGTGCCAGCAATGGGCTAGGGGACGAGCAGTACTTC. It encodes CASNGLGDEQYF.

This clone was seen a few times. J is TRBJ1-5 and V is TRBV15, with 9 bases fitting TRBD1. Germline CDR1 reads LNHNV; CDR2 reads YYDKDF (reference sequence). The CDR3 extends over 18 amino acids. V was clipped by 0 bases and J by 6 bases; unmatched bases: 12. The CDR3 sequence is CATSRDMAGTGLGQPQHF. Here the CDR3 DNA reads TGTGCCACCAGCAGAGACATGGCCGGGACAGGGTTAGGTCAGCCCCAGCATTTT.

The rearrangement uses TRBV5-4 and TRBJ2-5; D ambiguous. V was cut by 0 bases and J by 3 bases, with 9 bases left in between. This CDR3 spans 14 amino acids. Germline CDR1 is SGHNT and CDR2 is YYREEE (reference sequence). The CDR3 spells CASSLGVAEETQYF. CDR3 DNA sequence: TGTGCCAGCAGCTTGGGGGTAGCTGAAGAGACCCAGTACTTC.

J is TRBJ2-1 and V is TRBV7-8, with TRBD2 matching 11 bases. With 5 bases clipped from V and 5 bases from J, the junction kept 5 bases outside the gene matches. Germline lookup yields CDR1 SGHVS and CDR2 FQNEAQ. The CDR3 is 15 residues long. The CDR3 nucleotides are TGTGCCAGCAGCAGTCAGGGACTAGCGGACAATGAGCAGTTCTTC. The encoded protein is CASSSQGLADNEQFF.

V is TRBV7-2 and J is TRBJ2-5; 7 positions match TRBD2. Trimming at V came to 3 bases and at J to 5 bases, leaving 12 bases not matched to a gene. Germline assignment: CDR1 SGHTA and CDR2 FQGNSA. This CDR3 is 16 amino acids long. The CDR3 DNA reads as TGTGCCAGCAGCTTGGGTCAGCTACTAGCGTCTGAGACCCAGTACTTC. The encoded protein is CASSLGQLLASETQYF.

The chain carries TRBV19 and TRBJ2-3; perhaps TRBD2 as D (6 bases). Trimming took 3 bases from V and 7 from J, leaving 17 bases between them. The CDR3 covers 15 residues. Germline CDR1 reads LNHDA; CDR2 reads SQIVND (reference sequence). In nucleotides, the CDR3 is TGTGCCAGTAGTATGTATTTCGGGAGTTCAAATACGCAGTATTTT. Translated, it gives CASSMYFGSSNTQYF.

The V and J genes are TRBV5-1 and TRBJ1-4; possibly TRBD1 for D (5 bases). The CDR3 runs 13 residues. From germline, CDR1 is SGHRS and CDR2 YFSETQ. V lost 4 bases, J lost 5 bases, and 9 bases lay in between. For the CDR3, the DNA is TGCGCCAGCAGCCAGGGTAGCAATGAAAAACTGTTTTTT. This codes for CASSQGSNEKLFF.

This chain uses TRBV5-4 with TRBJ2-7; tentatively, D is TRBD2 (5 bases). V lost 0 bases, J lost 0 bases, and 10 bases lay in between. CDR1 and CDR2 (germline): SGHNT, YYREEE (reference sequence). The CDR3 is 15 amino acids. This CDR3 reads CASSLAFAGSYEQYF. The CDR3 DNA follows: TGTGCCAGCAGCTTGGCCTTCGCGGGCTCCTACGAGCAGTACTTC.